This is a list of T cell receptor beta chains from one sample in a study of Graves' ophthalmopathy and Graves' hyperthyroidism. TCRdb redid the calling of the multiplex PCR reads with MiXCR, one entry per CDR3 protein. The sample has more than 1,000,000 distinct CDR3 sequences, 35% to 45% seen once. Sequenced material: peripheral blood or thyroid tissue (not recorded which). The receptors originated from an adult man with Graves' hyperthyroidism. Each CDR3 is given with its conserved first and last residue. A D gene is named only where the DNA matches it firmly.

d_gene: .
j_gene: TRBJ2-5
v_gene: TRBV18
CDR3aa: CASSRDNKETQYF

d_gene: TRBD1
j_gene: TRBJ1-2
v_gene: TRBV19
CDR3aa: CASTGTGSAYGYTF

d_gene: TRBD1
j_gene: TRBJ2-7
v_gene: TRBV24-1
CDR3aa: CATSDGTADGEQYF

d_gene: .
j_gene: TRBJ2-7
v_gene: TRBV27
CDR3aa: CASSLSTGTTYEQYF

d_gene: .
j_gene: TRBJ2-7
v_gene: TRBV6-6
CDR3aa: CASSGQGSPYEQYF

d_gene: .
j_gene: TRBJ1-1
v_gene: TRBV7-9
CDR3aa: CASSLQGLPFF

d_gene: .
j_gene: TRBJ2-3
v_gene: TRBV29-1
CDR3aa: CSVELRGDTDTQYF

d_gene: .
j_gene: TRBJ1-1
v_gene: TRBV20-1
CDR3aa: CSAPTNTEAFF

d_gene: .
j_gene: TRBJ1-5
v_gene: TRBV12-3/TRBV12-4
CDR3aa: CASTTAGNQPQHF

d_gene: .
j_gene: TRBJ1-2
v_gene: TRBV10-2
CDR3aa: CASSEPDSQGYGYTF